Below, 11 T cell receptor beta chains from the same sample are listed, as sequenced in a study of blood T cell repertoires in COVID-19. The repertoire was sequenced with immunoSEQ multiplex PCR; TCRdb's copy has only in-frame clones and lacks some. In the table there are approximately 260,000 clones, more than 70% of which are singletons. Sequencing was performed on peripheral blood. All receptors derive from a woman in her forties who had recovered from COVID-19.

The chain combines TRBV2 with TRBJ1-5; TRBD1 aligns across 8 bases. The CDR3 loop spans 14 amino acids. The trim removed 11 bases at V and 6 bases at J, leaving 12 bases unmatched. Per germline, CDR1 SNHLY and CDR2 FYNNEI. CDR3 nucleotides: TGTGCCGGGGGCCGGACAGGGAACGGTCAGCCCCAGCATTTT. Encoded protein: CAGGRTGNGQPQHF.

The chain is built from TRBV15 and TRBJ2-4, with 7 nucleotides matching TRBD1. The junction had 6 bases not matched to a gene; V was cut back by 4 bases and J by 0 bases. The CDR3 runs 16 residues. Germline V gene data show CDR1 as LNHNV and CDR2 as YYDKDF (reference sequence). Written as DNA, the CDR3 is TGTGCCACCAGCACCGGGACAGTGGAAGCCAAAAACATTCAGTACTTC. The encoded protein is CATSTGTVEAKNIQYF.

This chain links TRBV6-6 with TRBJ2-7; TRBD1 aligns across 9 bases. Germline assignment: CDR1 MNHNY and CDR2 SVGAGI (reference sequence). V was pared by 6 bases and J by 3 bases, with 6 bases of the junction left unmatched. CDR3 length equals 14 residues. The CDR3 loop reads CASRRTGEGYEQYF. As DNA, the CDR3 is TGTGCCAGCAGGAGGACAGGGGAAGGCTACGAGCAGTACTTC.

The chain links TRBV6-4 to TRBJ2-1; TRBD2 matches 13 bases. This CDR3 comprises 14 residues. The ends lost 8 bases at V and 9 bases at J; junction bases unmatched: 7. Germline lookup yields CDR1 MRHNA and CDR2 SNTAGT. Here the CDR3 reads CASSRTSGGLEQFF. For the CDR3, the DNA is TGTGCCAGCTCCAGGACTAGCGGGGGTCTTGAGCAGTTCTTC.

The chain couples TRBV19 to TRBJ1-2; D is possibly TRBD1 (6 bases). Trimming stripped 11 bases from V and 2 bases from J, with 15 bases between. CDR1 is LNHDA, CDR2 SQIVND, per germline (reference sequence). The CDR3 has 13 residues. CDR3 in amino acids: CASRGQINYGYTF. The DNA for the CDR3 is TGTGCCTCCCGAGGACAGATAAACTATGGCTACACCTTC.

This sequence joins TRBV19 and TRBJ2-5; the match to TRBD2 covers 10 bases. After removal of 6 bases from V and 5 bases from J, the junction contained 6 bases not matched to a gene. The CDR3 runs 14 residues. Germline lookup yields CDR1 LNHDA and CDR2 SQIVND (reference sequence). The CDR3, as DNA: TGTGCCAGTAGCTATCTAGCGGGAGAGGAGACCCAGTACTTC. Protein: CASSYLAGEETQYF.

The J gene is TRBJ2-7, the V gene TRBV11-3; 7 bases agree with TRBD1. Trimming took 4 bases from V and 1 from J; bases not matched to a gene: 13. Germline loops: CDR1 SGHNT, CDR2 YENEEA. The CDR3 covers 17 residues. DNA for the CDR3: TGTGCCAGCAGCTCGAGCCCAGGACAGGACTTATCCTACGAGCAGTACTTC. Translating it yields CASSSSPGQDLSYEQYF. The complete variable domain, with remaining parts taken from reference TRBV11-3 and TRBJ2-7, reads EAGVVQSPRYKIIEKKQPVAFWCNPISGHNTLYWYLQNLGQGPELLIRYENEEAVDDSQLPKDRFSAERLKGVDSTLKIQPAELGDSAVYLCASSSSPGQDLSYEQYFGPGTRLTVT.

The V gene is TRBV7-2, the J gene TRBJ1-6, with D uncertain. Deletions cut 1 base from V and 3 bases from J, with 7 bases between. The CDR3 consists of 15 residues. CDR1 is SGHTA, CDR2 FQGNSA, per germline. CDR3: CASSLEQSYNSPLHF. In nucleotides, the CDR3 is TGTGCCAGCAGCTTAGAGCAAAGCTATAATTCACCCCTCCACTTT.

This clone has a single count. This rearrangement joins TRBV4-1 to TRBJ2-7, with D possibly matching TRBD1 (8 bases). CDR3 length: 15 amino acids. Trimming removed 0 bases from V and 5 bases from J, with 14 bases in between. Germline CDR1 reads MGHRA; CDR2 reads YSYEKL. CDR3 DNA: TGCGCCAGCAGCCAAGAACAGGGGGGAGGGAACGAGCAGTACTTC. It encodes CASSQEQGGGNEQYF.

The chain combines TRBV5-6 with TRBJ1-2; D is perhaps TRBD1 (5 bases). This CDR3 has 16 residues. V lost 4 bases and J 5 bases, leaving 21 bases between the germline ends. Germline CDR1 SGHDT, CDR2 YYEEEE. The CDR3 DNA sequence: TGTGCCAGCAGCCCCCGGGCCCGCGAAGGGGAATATGGCTACACCTTC. Translation gives CASSPRAREGEYGYTF.

The chain is built from TRBV28 and TRBJ1-3, with 9 bases fitting TRBD1. V lost 10 bases and J lost 2; bases outside the gene matches: 6. The CDR3 length is 14 residues. Per the germline V gene, CDR1 is MDHEN and CDR2 is SYDVKM. Written as DNA, the CDR3 is TGTGCCACAGTACAGGGGGCCCCTGGAAACACCATATATTTT. This sequence encodes CATVQGAPGNTIYF.